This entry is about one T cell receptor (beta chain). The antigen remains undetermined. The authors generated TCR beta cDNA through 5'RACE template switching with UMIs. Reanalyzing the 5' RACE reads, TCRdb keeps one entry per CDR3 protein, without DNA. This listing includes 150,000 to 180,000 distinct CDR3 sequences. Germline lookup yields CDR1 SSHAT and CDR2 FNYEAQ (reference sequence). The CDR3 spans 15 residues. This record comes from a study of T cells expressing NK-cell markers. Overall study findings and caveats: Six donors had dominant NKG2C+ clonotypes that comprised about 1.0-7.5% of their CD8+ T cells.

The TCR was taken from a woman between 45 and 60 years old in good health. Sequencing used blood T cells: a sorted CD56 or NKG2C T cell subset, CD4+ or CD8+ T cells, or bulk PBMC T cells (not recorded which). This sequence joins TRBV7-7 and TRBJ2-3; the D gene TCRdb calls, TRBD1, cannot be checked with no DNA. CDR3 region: CASSLGPLGGDTQYF.